The 25 T cell receptor beta chains presented below share a single source sample, sequenced in a study of OX40 agonist ivuxolimab in advanced cancers. Generated by immunoSEQ multiplex PCR, the TCRdb table keeps only in-frame clones and is missing some. Found here are tens of thousands of clones, 79% of them singletons; the top ten hold 11%. The sample consisted of CD4+ or CD8+ T cells sorted from blood, taken in a trial of the OX40 agonist ivuxolimab. These receptors were taken from an adult with an advanced solid tumor such as melanoma, head and neck, liver or kidney cancer.

The genes are TRBV2 and TRBJ1-5; 8 nucleotides line up with TRBD1. The CDR3 covers 20 residues. The germline V gene has CDR1 SNHLY and CDR2 FYNNEI. With 1 base clipped from V and 0 bases from J, the junction kept 14 bases outside the gene matches. CDR3 sequence: CASSEGRRQGSPYSNQPQHF. The DNA of the CDR3 is TGTGCCAGCAGTGAAGGTCGGAGACAGGGGTCTCCTTATAGCAATCAGCCCCAGCATTTT.

The chain combines TRBV4-1 with TRBJ2-7, with D perhaps matching TRBD1 (6 bases). CDR3 length equals 13 residues. Looked up from germline, CDR1 is MGHRA and CDR2 is YSYEKL. Trimming removed 4 bases from V and 4 bases from J, with 11 bases in between. The CDR3 spells CASSLDREYEQYF. In DNA form, the CDR3 reads TGCGCCAGCAGCCTGGACAGAGAATACGAGCAGTACTTC.

This clone was found a few times. The rearrangement uses TRBV6-5 and TRBJ2-3; 14 nucleotides agree with TRBD2. V was clipped by 6 bases and J by 3 bases; unmatched bases: 2. CDR1 is MNHEY, CDR2 SVGAGI, per germline. The CDR3 is 15 residues long. CDR3 protein: CASRGLAGVTDTQYF. In nucleotides, the CDR3 is TGTGCCAGCAGGGGACTAGCGGGAGTGACAGATACGCAGTATTTT.

J is TRBJ2-1 and V is TRBV7-9; 10 nucleotides match TRBD2. V lost 8 bases and J lost 7; bases outside the gene matches: 5. This CDR3 has 13 amino acids. Per germline, CDR1 SEHNR and CDR2 FQNEAQ (reference sequence). The CDR3 bases are TGTGCCAGCTTAGCGGGGGGTCTTAATGAGCAGTTCTTC. Its protein is CASLAGGLNEQFF. The complete variable domain, with remaining parts taken from reference TRBV7-9 and TRBJ2-1, reads DTGVSQNPRHKITKRGQNVTFRCDPISEHNRLYWYRQTLGQGPEFLTYFQNEAQLEKSRLLSDRFSAERPKGSFSTLEIQRTEQGDSAMYLCASLAGGLNEQFFGPGTRLTVL.

This chain uses TRBV28 with TRBJ2-7, with 10 nucleotides matching TRBD2. Germline V gene lookup returns CDR1 MDHEN and CDR2 SYDVKM. V lost 4 bases to trimming and J lost 4 bases; unmatched junction nucleotides: 10. The CDR3 extends over 16 amino acids. In DNA form, the CDR3 reads TGTGCCAGCAGTTCGAGCTCTAGCGGGAGAATGTACGAGCAGTACTTC. Protein sequence: CASSSSSSGRMYEQYF.

The V and J genes are TRBV9 and TRBJ1-2; D is uncertain. The CDR3 covers 16 residues. Trimming stripped 0 bases from V and 6 bases from J, with 18 bases between. Germline loops: CDR1 SGDLS, CDR2 YYNGEE. The CDR3 nucleotides read TGTGCCAGCAGCGTAGAAGGGTGGGGTACGATGGATGGCTACACCTTC. This translates into CASSVEGWGTMDGYTF.

The sample holds one count of this clone. This rearrangement joins TRBV7-3 to TRBJ2-2; 8 bases are a match to TRBD1. V shed 4 bases, J shed 5 bases, and the junction held 12 bases outside the gene matches. The CDR3 sequence is 17 residues long. Germline V CDR1 and CDR2: SGHTA, FQGTGA. DNA for the CDR3: TGTGCCAGCAGCTACGCGGCCAGGGGGCAAAGGACCGGGGAGCTGTTTTTT. Amino acid sequence: CASSYAARGQRTGELFF.

In this sample, this clone turned up a few times. This chain uses TRBV19 with TRBJ1-5; possibly TRBD1 for D (5 bases). The CDR3 is made up of 14 amino acids. V shed 6 bases and J shed 2 bases, with 11 bases lying between them. The germline CDR1 and CDR2 sequences are LNHDA and SQIVND (reference sequence). For the CDR3, the DNA is TGTGCCAGTAGCGTCGGAGGGGGCAATCAGCCCCAGCATTTT. Its translation is CASSVGGGNQPQHF. Full variable domain (rest looked up from reference TRBV19 and TRBJ1-5): DGGITQSPKYLFRKEGQNVTLSCEQNLNHDAMYWYRQDPGQGLRLIYYSQIVNDFQKGDIAEGYSVSREKKESFPLTVTSAQKNPTAFYLCASSVGGGNQPQHFGDGTRLSIL.

The V and J genes are TRBV9 and TRBJ2-7; D remains ambiguous. V lost 2 bases to trimming and J lost 6 bases, with 12 bases between them. CDR1 and CDR2 (germline): SGDLS, YYNGEE. This CDR3 is built from 13 residues. CDR3 sequence: CASSVQEQAEQYF. CDR3 bases: TGTGCCAGCAGCGTTCAGGAACAAGCCGAGCAGTACTTC.

The V and J genes are TRBV11-3 and TRBJ2-6; 7 bases are a match to TRBD1. V shed 8 bases, J shed 2 bases, and the junction held 6 bases outside the gene matches. The CDR3 is 15 residues long. Germline-derived CDR1 and CDR2 are SGHNT and YENEEA. The CDR3 is CASASTGAGANVLTF. DNA for the CDR3: TGTGCCAGCGCCTCCACAGGGGCTGGGGCCAACGTCCTGACTTTC.

This chain uses TRBV7-9 with TRBJ2-3, with 10 bases aligning to TRBD2. CDR3 length: 17 residues. Germline V gives CDR1 SEHNR, CDR2 FQNEAQ (reference sequence). V was clipped by 6 bases and J by 2 bases; unmatched bases: 11. CDR3 sequence reads: CASSWPSGGLHTDTQYF. The CDR3, as DNA: TGTGCCAGCAGTTGGCCTAGCGGGGGCCTTCACACAGATACGCAGTATTTT. The full variable domain, in which reference TRBV7-9 and TRBJ2-3 provide the parts outside the CDR3, is DTGVSQNPRHKITKRGQNVTFRCDPISEHNRLYWYRQTLGQGPEFLTYFQNEAQLEKSRLLSDRFSAERPKGSFSTLEIQRTEQGDSAMYLCASSWPSGGLHTDTQYFGPGTRLTVL.

The chain couples TRBV7-9 to TRBJ2-7; either TRBD1 or TRBD2 may supply D (5 bases each). Trimming cost V 1 base and J 0 bases, with 16 bases left between them. The CDR3 is 17 residues long. Germline V gene lookup returns CDR1 SEHNR and CDR2 FQNEAQ (reference sequence). Here the CDR3 reads CASSLVGRDRTSYEQYF. CDR3 DNA sequence: TGTGCCAGCAGCTTAGTGGGACGCGACAGAACCTCCTACGAGCAGTACTTC.

This clone has only one observation. This rearrangement joins TRBV27 to TRBJ2-1; D is unclear. The CDR3 totals 12 residues. Germline V lookup: CDR1 MNHEY, CDR2 SMNVEV (reference sequence). The ends were cut back, 6 bases at V and 3 bases at J, with 6 bases in the middle. CDR3 region: CASRDGYNEQFF. CDR3 bases: TGTGCCAGCAGGGATGGCTACAATGAGCAGTTCTTC.

The rearrangement uses TRBV7-3 and TRBJ2-1; D not certain. V was trimmed by 5 bases and J by 7 bases, leaving 15 bases between them. This CDR3 has 14 residues. Looked up from germline, CDR1 is SGHTA and CDR2 is FQGTGA. In DNA form, the CDR3 reads TGTGCCAGCAGCGTCCGTCCGGAGATGAATGAGCAGTTCTTC. Translating gives CASSVRPEMNEQFF.

V usage is TRBV7-9 and J usage is TRBJ2-1, with D tentatively TRBD1 or TRBD2 (5 bases each). Trimming pared 5 bases from V and 6 bases from J, leaving 17 bases between. Per the germline V gene, CDR1 is SEHNR and CDR2 is FQNEAQ (reference sequence). This CDR3 comprises 15 residues. The CDR3: CASSTGTERGNEQFF. As DNA, the CDR3 is TGTGCCAGCAGCACCGGGACCGAACGGGGCAATGAGCAGTTCTTC.

The chain links TRBV27 to TRBJ2-7; maybe TRBD2 (6 bases). The CDR3 has 16 amino acids. V was cut by 4 bases and J by 0 bases, with 16 bases left in between. Germline CDR1 is MNHEY and CDR2 is SMNVEV (reference sequence). CDR3 coding DNA: TGTGCCAGCAGTTCCTCGGGACTGTTGAGCTCCTACGAGCAGTACTTC. It yields the protein CASSSSGLLSSYEQYF.

This clone showed up just once. CDR3 coding DNA: TGTGCCACCAGCAGAGGACTTGAGGCCTACGAGCAGTACTTC. Amino acids: CATSRGLEAYEQYF. V is TRBV15 and J is TRBJ2-7; D gene unclear. Trimming removed 1 base at V and 2 bases at J, with 9 bases between. Germline CDR1 reads LNHNV; CDR2 reads YYDKDF (reference sequence). This CDR3 region has 14 residues.

V gene TRBV4-1 combines with J gene TRBJ2-5; a weak D match, TRBD2 (6 bases). Germline CDR1 and CDR2: MGHRA and YSYEKL. V lost 4 bases and J lost 3, with 9 bases in between. The CDR3 is made up of 13 amino acids. The CDR3: CASSPPGEETQYF. In DNA, the CDR3 is TGCGCCAGCAGCCCGCCGGGGGAAGAGACCCAGTACTTC.

The chain couples TRBV7-7 to TRBJ2-7; TRBD1 aligns across 8 bases. V lost 3 bases and J lost 6; bases outside the gene matches: 4. CDR3 size: 13 residues. Germline V lookup: CDR1 SSHAT, CDR2 FNYEAQ (reference sequence). CDR3 in DNA: TGTGCCAGCAGCTTGGACAGGGAGTCCGAGCAGTACTTC. It is translated as CASSLDRESEQYF.

The chain combines TRBV5-1 with TRBJ2-3; 10 bases agree with TRBD1. Unmatched junction bases numbered 6, after V lost 0 bases and J lost 2 bases. The CDR3 sequence is 17 residues long. From germline, CDR1 is SGHRS and CDR2 YFSETQ. Here the CDR3 DNA reads TGCGCCAGCAGCTTGGTGACAGGGGGCCTAAACACAGATACGCAGTATTTT. Its translation is CASSLVTGGLNTDTQYF.

The chain is built from TRBV9 and TRBJ2-2, with D perhaps TRBD2 (6 bases). The germline CDR1 and CDR2 sequences are SGDLS and YYNGEE. V lost 3 bases, J lost 3 bases, and 9 bases lay in between. The CDR3 loop spans 14 amino acids. In DNA, the CDR3 is TGTGCCAGCAGCGCCGGCGGGGACACCGGGGAGCTGTTTTTT. Its translation is CASSAGGDTGELFF.

The chain recombines TRBV27 with TRBJ1-4; TRBD1 aligns across 7 bases. Germline trimming cut 2 bases from V and 8 bases from J; bases unmatched to any gene: 5. CDR1 is MNHEY, CDR2 SMNVEV, per germline (reference sequence). CDR3 length: 14 amino acids. The DNA for the CDR3 is TGTGCCAGCAGTTTAAACAGGGGTGGGGAAAAACTGTTTTTT. This encodes CASSLNRGGEKLFF. Together with reference TRBV27 and TRBJ1-4, the CDR3 gives the full variable domain: EAQVTQNPRYLITVTGKKLTVTCSQNMNHEYMSWYRQDPGLGLRQIYYSMNVEVTDKGDVPEGYKVSRKEKRNFPLILESPSPNQTSLYFCASSLNRGGEKLFFGSGTQLSVL.

This clone was seen a few times. The chain recombines TRBV29-1 with TRBJ1-1; tentative D call: TRBD1 (5 bases). The CDR3 length is 11 residues. The germline CDR1 and CDR2 sequences are SQVTM and ANQGSEA. V lost 4 bases and J lost 5, with 8 bases in between. As DNA, the CDR3 is TGCAGCGTTGTGAAGGGGACTGAAGCTTTCTTT. Its translation is CSVVKGTEAFF.

There are a few counts of this clone. V usage is TRBV9 and J usage is TRBJ1-1; D is perhaps TRBD1 (6 bases). V gave up 0 bases and J gave up 1 base, with 10 bases separating them. This CDR3 is 15 amino acids long. CDR1 and CDR2 (germline): SGDLS, YYNGEE. For the CDR3, the DNA is TGTGCCAGCAGCGTAGTTGGGGGCGGGAACACTGAAGCTTTCTTT. This sequence encodes CASSVVGGGNTEAFF.

The J gene is TRBJ2-7, the V gene TRBV6-5, with unresolved D. Trimming removed 7 bases at V and 1 base at J, with 14 bases between. Germline lookup yields CDR1 MNHEY and CDR2 SVGAGI. There are 14 residues in the CDR3. The CDR3 bases are TGTGCCAGCACCCCTACGGTCACTTCCTACGAGCAGTACTTC. Its translation: CASTPTVTSYEQYF.